This T cell receptor beta chain was obtained from a study of OX40 agonist ivuxolimab in advanced cancers. As regards this clone: Its specificity is unknown.

The repertoire was sequenced with immunoSEQ multiplex PCR; TCRdb's copy has only in-frame clones and lacks some. Of about 79,000 clones detected, 80% to 95% appear once; the ten largest clones hold more than 9.5%. Findings of the study overall: Some patients without response likewise showed low normalized clonal expansion. Blood T cells, both CD4+ and CD8+, expanded clonally by week 6 at 0.1 to 3.0 mg/kg.

CDR3 size: 14 residues. The V gene's germline CDR1 is LNHDA and CDR2 SQIVND (reference sequence). Trimming took 5 bases from V and 3 from J, leaving 13 bases between them. The chain links TRBV19 to TRBJ2-5; possible D gene TRBD2, 5 bases. This clonotype was obtained from an adult with an advanced solid tumor such as melanoma, head and neck, liver or kidney cancer. The sample consisted of CD4+ or CD8+ T cells sorted from blood, taken in a trial of the OX40 agonist ivuxolimab. DNA for the CDR3: TGTGCCAGTAGTCCGCTCGGGGTTAAAGAGACCCAGTACTTC. Its protein product is CASSPLGVKETQYF.